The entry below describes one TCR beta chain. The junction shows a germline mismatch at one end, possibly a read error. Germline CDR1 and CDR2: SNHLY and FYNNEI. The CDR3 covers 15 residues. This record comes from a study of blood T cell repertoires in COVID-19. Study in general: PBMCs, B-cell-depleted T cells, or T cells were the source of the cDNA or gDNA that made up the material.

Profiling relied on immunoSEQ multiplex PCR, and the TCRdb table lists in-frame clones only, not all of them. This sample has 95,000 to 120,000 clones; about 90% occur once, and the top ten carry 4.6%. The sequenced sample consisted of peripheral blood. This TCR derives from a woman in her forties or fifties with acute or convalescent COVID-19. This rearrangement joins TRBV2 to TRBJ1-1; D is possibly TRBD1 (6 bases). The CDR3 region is CASREDTGPNTEAFF. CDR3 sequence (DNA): TGTGCCAGCAGGGAAGATACAGGGCCGAACACTGAAGCTTTCTTT.